The rows below give T cell receptor beta chains drawn from one sample of a study of regulatory T cells in long-lasting Graves disease. One entry per CDR3 protein, called by TCRdb with MiXCR from the multiplex PCR reads. The sample lists under 400,000 distinct CDR3 sequences; over 15% were seen once. These same records also appear under a second study, on T cells in Graves' hyperthyroidism and ophthalmopathy.

The source was peripheral blood mononuclear cells (PBMCs), collected at new diagnosis, from a patient treated with antithyroid drugs. These receptors were taken from a man aged 35 to 55 with Graves disease. Both conserved end residues are part of each CDR3. Fields, in order: D gene, V gene, clone size, J gene, CDR3 length, CDR3 DNA, CDR3 protein. The D gene is left open where the match is weak. Clone size is stated in some rows and not others, as once, few, many or a class when expanded.

>TRBD1|TRBV10-1|few|TRBJ2-5|16
TGCGCCAGCAGTAAAAACCGGGACAGGGAGCGAGAGACCCAGTACTTC
CASSKNRDRERETQYF
>.|TRBV20-1|many|TRBJ2-5|14
TGCAGTGCTACCGGGACACTAGGGGCAGAGACCCAGTACTTC
CSATGTLGAETQYF
>.|TRBV6-9|.|TRBJ2-1|16
TGTGCCAGCAGTTACAAGGGCCCGAGCTCCTACAATGAGCAGTTCTTC
CASSYKGPSSYNEQFF
>.|TRBV30|many|TRBJ2-7|13
TGTGCCTGGAGAGAGGCGGGGTCCCAAGGGCAGTACTTC
CAWREAGSQGQYF
>.|TRBV9|many|TRBJ2-3|15
TGTGCCAGCAGCGTAGAACTAGCTCCTGCAGATACGCAGTATTTT
CASSVELAPADTQYF
>.|TRBV7-3|.|TRBJ1-4|16
TGTGCCAGCAGCTTCCGGCCTCTCTCCCCTAATGAAAAACTGTTTTTT
CASSFRPLSPNEKLFF
>.|TRBV5-1|once|TRBJ2-5|14
TGCGCCAGCAGTTTAGACAACCCAGCAGAGACCCAGTACTTC
CASSLDNPAETQYF
>.|TRBV5-4|many|TRBJ1-2|14
TGTGCCAGCAGCCCGGAATCGGGGACCTATGGCTACACCTTC
CASSPESGTYGYTF
>.|TRBV12-3/TRBV12-4|many|TRBJ1-1|14
TGTGCCAGCAGTTTGCGAGGGACGGCCACTGAAGCTTTCTTT
CASSLRGTATEAFF
>TRBD1|TRBV29-1|many|TRBJ1-5|12
TGCAGCGCAGGGGGCAGGGATCAGCCCCAGCATTTT
CSAGGRDQPQHF
>TRBD1|TRBV7-6|many|TRBJ2-5|15
TGTGCCAGCAGCGAGTGGACAGGTTCGGTGGAGACCCAGTACTTC
CASSEWTGSVETQYF
>TRBD2|TRBV12-3/TRBV12-4|few|TRBJ2-5|15
TGTGCCAGCAGTTTGGCGGGACTAGCGGGGGGCCGGACCTACTTC
CASSLAGLAGGRTYF
>.|TRBV20-1|few|TRBJ1-6|13
TGCAGTGCTGGGGGGCTCCCAAATTCACCCCTCCACTTT
CSAGGLPNSPLHF
>TRBD2|TRBV6-1|many|TRBJ2-7|15
TGTGCCAGCAGTCCTCTAGCGGGGGGTACCTACGAGCAGTACTTC
CASSPLAGGTYEQYF
>TRBD1|TRBV2|many|TRBJ1-2|13
TGTGCCAGCGGACAGGGCCCCCGTTTCAGAAACACCTTC
CASGQGPRFRNTF
>.|TRBV7-3|many|TRBJ2-2|15
TGTGCCAGCAGCCCCCGACAGGGAGGCGCCGGGGAGCTGTTTTTT
CASSPRQGGAGELFF
>TRBD2|TRBV9|.|TRBJ2-7|16
TGTGCCAGCAGCGTAGTGGCTAGCGGGGGGGCTGGCGAGCAGTACTTC
CASSVVASGGAGEQYF
>.|TRBV24-1|many|TRBJ2-3|15
TGTGCCACCAGTGATTGGAGGGGTGGTGCAGATACGCAGTATTTT
CATSDWRGGADTQYF
>TRBD1|TRBV30|many|TRBJ1-1|13
TGTGCCTGGAGGCCAGGGGGAGAAACTGAAGCTTTCTTT
CAWRPGGETEAFF
>.|TRBV18|.|TRBJ2-7|13
TGTGCCAGCTCACCTTACGGTCGGGACGAGCAGTACTTC
CASSPYGRDEQYF
>.|TRBV7-9|many|TRBJ2-1|14
TGTGCCAGCAGCCAACGGGGGAGACACAATGAGCAGTTCTTC
CASSQRGRHNEQFF
>.|TRBV5-1|.|TRBJ2-6|15
TGCGCCAGCACCCGTGAGTTACCTGGGGCCAACGTCCTGACTTTC
CASTRELPGANVLTF
>.|TRBV20-1|many|TRBJ2-3|14
TGCAGTGCTAGCGGGCCCATGACGGGTGATACGCAGTATTTT
CSASGPMTGDTQYF
>.|TRBV3-1|many|TRBJ2-3|16
TGTGCCAGCAGCCAAAATCTAGCCCTAAGCACAGATACGCAGTATTTT
CASSQNLALSTDTQYF
>.|TRBV7-9|.|TRBJ2-7|15
TGTGCCAGCAGCCCTTCGACAGGAAGGTCCTACGAGCAGTACTTC
CASSPSTGRSYEQYF
>.|TRBV7-3|.|TRBJ2-3|17
TGTGCCAGCAGCCCGATGGGGGGGCGGGGGAGCACAGATACGCAGTATTTT
CASSPMGGRGSTDTQYF
>TRBD2|TRBV11-1|.|TRBJ2-5|16
TGTGCCAGCAGCTTAGAAAACGGGGGGGCGGAAGAGACCCAGTACTTC
CASSLENGGAEETQYF
>.|TRBV10-3|many|TRBJ1-1|13
TGTGCCATCACGAAGACAGAGAACACTGAAGCTTTCTTT
CAITKTENTEAFF
>TRBD1|TRBV3-1|.|TRBJ2-7|15
TGTGCCAGCAGCGACCGGGACAGGCTAACCTACGAGCAGTACTTC
CASSDRDRLTYEQYF
>.|TRBV6-1|.|TRBJ2-7|14
TGTGCCAGCAGGAGTCAGTGGCGGGGCTACGAGCAGTACTTC
CASRSQWRGYEQYF
>.|TRBV11-2|many|TRBJ2-1|14
TGTGCCAGCAGCCACCAGGCTCCTAGCGATGAGCAGTTCTTC
CASSHQAPSDEQFF
>TRBD1|TRBV6-2/TRBV6-3|many|TRBJ1-5|15
TGTGCCAGCAGTTACTGGGGACAGGGCAATCAGCCCCAGCATTTT
CASSYWGQGNQPQHF
>.|TRBV6-1|many|TRBJ1-1|13
TGTGCCAGCAGTGAACAGAGCCACATCGAGGCTTTCTTT
CASSEQSHIEAFF
>TRBD2|TRBV5-1|few|TRBJ2-5|16
TGCGCCAGCAGCTCCGGACTAGCGGGGTTGGAGGAGACCCAGTACTTC
CASSSGLAGLEETQYF
>.|TRBV7-2|many|TRBJ1-3|15
TGTGCCAGCAGCTTGGCGACAGGTCCCGGAAACACCATATATTTT
CASSLATGPGNTIYF
>TRBD1|TRBV5-6|.|TRBJ1-6|18
TGTGCCAGCAGCCAAAGCACCCTTAGGACAGGGTGGGATTCACCCCTCCACTTT
CASSQSTLRTGWDSPLHF